The 20 T cell receptor beta chains below come from one sample, sequenced in a study of graft-versus-host responses after intestinal transplantation (dated by TCRdb to about 2021). Preparation of the library involved the immunoSEQ multiplex PCR assay. The source is immuneACCESS, and TCRdb retained only in-frame sequences with V and J called. Part of the clones is not carried over; for the studies checked, unresolved V genes explain less than half of this, and the remainder is unexplained. A total of about 98,000 clones appear in this sample, about 84% of them only once. Around 1.4% of the sample goes to the ten largest clones. The input for sequencing was PBMCs, taken 255 days after intestinal transplant. These receptors were collected from a human patient who received an intestinal transplant, so some T cells may come from the graft donor.

This chain uses TRBV19 with TRBJ1-5; tentatively, D is TRBD1 (6 bases). From germline, CDR1 is LNHDA and CDR2 SQIVND (reference sequence). V lost 7 bases to trimming and J lost 0 bases, with 13 bases between them. This CDR3 is 15 amino acids long. Here the CDR3 reads CASIPDRNSNQPQHF. Here the CDR3 DNA reads TGTGCCAGTATCCCGGACAGAAATAGCAATCAGCCCCAGCATTTT.

The chain couples TRBV28 to TRBJ1-5, with 7 nucleotides matching TRBD1. The CDR3 runs 15 residues. With 3 bases clipped from V and 3 bases from J, the junction kept 5 bases outside the gene matches. CDR1 is MDHEN and CDR2 is SYDVKM in the germline V gene. This CDR3 reads CASSFGTAFNQPQHF. CDR3 nucleotide sequence: TGTGCCAGCAGTTTTGGGACAGCTTTCAATCAGCCCCAGCATTTT. The entire variable domain, with the rest obtained from reference TRBV28 and TRBJ1-5, is as follows: DVKVTQSSRYLVKRTGEKVFLECVQDMDHENMFWYRQDPGLGLRLIYFSYDVKMKEKGDIPEGYSVSREKKERFSLILESASTNQTSMYLCASSFGTAFNQPQHFGDGTRLSIL.

The genes are TRBV4-3 and TRBJ1-1; possibly TRBD1 for D (5 bases). This CDR3 spans 12 amino acids. Germline V gene sequence: CDR1 LGHNA, CDR2 YSLEER. V was shortened by 4 bases and J by 3 bases, with 6 bases between the two germline ends. In DNA, the CDR3 is TGCGCCAGCAGCCGAGGGGACACTGAAGCTTTCTTT. It encodes CASSRGDTEAFF.

This chain uses TRBV6-6 with TRBJ1-1; D is perhaps TRBD1 (5 bases). V lost 6 bases and J 1 base, leaving 6 bases between the germline ends. CDR3 length equals 12 residues. Germline V lookup: CDR1 MNHNY, CDR2 SVGAGI (reference sequence). The CDR3 DNA reads as TGTGCCAGCAGCCAGGGGAACACTGAAGCTTTCTTT. Protein sequence: CASSQGNTEAFF.

The CDR3 loop is CASRPLEGTRAYNEQFF. The CDR3 DNA is TGTGCCAGCAGACCCTTGGAGGGAACAAGGGCCTACAATGAGCAGTTCTTC. This chain uses TRBV11-2 with TRBJ2-1, with D maybe TRBD2 (6 bases). V gave up 6 bases and J gave up 2 bases, with 20 bases separating them. Looked up from germline, CDR1 is SGHAT and CDR2 is FQNNGV. CDR3 length: 17 residues.

The chain joins TRBV6-1 to TRBJ2-5; 9 nucleotides agree with TRBD1. V shed 1 base, J shed 6 bases, and the junction held 6 bases outside the gene matches. CDR1 and CDR2 from the germline V gene are MNHNS and SASEGT. The CDR3 covers 15 residues. The DNA for the CDR3 is TGTGCCAGCAGTGAAGAGGAGACAGGGGGGAAGACCCAGTACTTC. Translating it yields CASSEEETGGKTQYF.

J is TRBJ2-1 and V is TRBV7-3; 7 bases fit TRBD2. Germline loops: CDR1 SGHTA, CDR2 FQGTGA. The CDR3 extends over 16 amino acids. J lost 0 bases, V lost 6 bases, and 8 bases had no gene match. This CDR3 is CASSEIAGSSYNEQFF. Written as DNA, the CDR3 is TGTGCCAGCAGTGAAATAGCGGGTAGCTCCTACAATGAGCAGTTCTTC.

The chain couples TRBV28 to TRBJ2-1, with unresolved D. The CDR3 length is 15 residues. With 5 bases removed from V and 3 bases from J, the gap between germline ends came to 14 bases. CDR1 is MDHEN, CDR2 SYDVKM, per germline. CDR3 sequence: CASSPPRPIYNEQFF. In DNA form, the CDR3 reads TGTGCCAGCAGTCCCCCGCGGCCGATCTACAATGAGCAGTTCTTC.

This clone was recorded only once. The chain couples TRBV2 to TRBJ2-7; D may match TRBD1 or TRBD2 (5 bases each). CDR1 SNHLY and CDR2 FYNNEI come from the germline V gene. CDR3 size: 12 residues. V dropped 5 bases and J dropped 8 bases, with 13 bases sitting between them. The CDR3 loop is CASSPERGQQYF. CDR3 nucleotides: TGTGCCAGCAGTCCTGAACGGGGACAGCAGTACTTC.

This clone turned up a few times. V usage is TRBV10-1 and J usage is TRBJ2-7, with TRBD1 identical over 7 bases. This CDR3 is built from 15 residues. Unmatched junction bases numbered 8, after V lost 4 bases and J lost 2 bases. Germline lookup yields CDR1 WNHNN and CDR2 SYGVQD (reference sequence). The CDR3 sequence: CASSGQGVRTYEQYV. In DNA form, the CDR3 reads TGCGCCAGCAGTGGACAGGGAGTTCGAACCTACGAGCAGTACGTC.

In this sample, this clone turned up a few times. The same CDR3 is also encoded by other DNA sequences in this sample. This chain links TRBV7-8 with TRBJ2-5; D is uncertain. The CDR3 has 12 amino acids. Germline loops: CDR1 SGHVS, CDR2 FQNEAQ. V lost 1 base and J lost 5, with 5 bases in between. This chain's CDR3 is CASSLVSETQYF. CDR3 nucleotide sequence: TGTGCCAGCAGCTTAGTATCGGAGACCCAGTACTTC.

This sequence joins TRBV5-5 and TRBJ1-5; TRBD1 agrees at 10 bases. V shed 4 bases, J shed 2 bases, and the junction held 6 bases outside the gene matches. The CDR3 loop spans 16 amino acids. Germline-derived CDR1 and CDR2 are SGHKS and YYEKEE (reference sequence). CDR3 DNA sequence: TGTGCCAGCAGCCCGACAGGGGGCGGGCGCAATCAGCCCCAGCATTTT. It is translated as CASSPTGGGRNQPQHF.

The rearrangement links TRBV4-1 to TRBJ2-1; 7 nucleotides match TRBD1. Trimming removed 6 bases from V and 6 bases from J; junction bases left unmatched: 11. In germline, CDR1 is MGHRA, CDR2 YSYEKL. The CDR3 is made up of 15 amino acids. For the CDR3, the DNA is TGCGCCAGCAGTTTCGGACAGGACCCCAGCAATGAGCAGTTCTTC. Residues: CASSFGQDPSNEQFF.

The rearrangement joins TRBV7-9 to TRBJ2-1; D is unclear. The CDR3 has 12 residues. Per germline, CDR1 SEHNR and CDR2 FQNEAQ (reference sequence). Trimming cost V 3 bases and J 14 bases, with 14 bases left between them. The CDR3 loop reads CASSFLANREFF. The CDR3 DNA sequence: TGTGCCAGCAGCTTTCTCGCAAATCGTGAGTTCTTC.

CDR3 DNA sequence: TGTGCCAGTAGGAAAACAGGGGACTTTGGCTACACCTTC. This sequence encodes CASRKTGDFGYTF. This chain links TRBV19 with TRBJ1-2; 7 bases fit TRBD1. The CDR3 loop spans 13 amino acids. Germline CDR1 is LNHDA and CDR2 is SQIVND (reference sequence). Trimming removed 6 bases from V and 7 bases from J; junction bases left unmatched: 8.

This chain links TRBV7-2 with TRBJ2-5, with 10 bases fitting TRBD2. CDR1 is SGHTA, CDR2 FQGNSA, per germline. With 7 bases clipped from V and 4 bases from J, the junction kept 12 bases outside the gene matches. The CDR3 is made up of 16 amino acids. This CDR3 is CASKRRAGGALETQYF. CDR3 nucleotides: TGTGCCAGCAAGCGGAGAGCGGGGGGGGCATTAGAGACCCAGTACTTC.

The chain employs TRBV29-1 and TRBJ1-5, with TRBD1 matching 8 bases. CDR1 SQVTM and CDR2 ANQGSEA come from the germline V gene. The CDR3 is made up of 15 amino acids. The V gene end was trimmed by 5 bases and the J gene end by 7 bases; junction bases not matched to a gene: 13. The CDR3 nucleotides are TGCAGCGTTAGGCCCGGACAGGGCCCAGGACAGCCCCAGCATTTT. Protein: CSVRPGQGPGQPQHF.

V gene TRBV6-1 combines with J gene TRBJ1-1; weak D call: TRBD1 (5 bases). This CDR3 has 13 residues. The ends were cut back, 6 bases at V and 3 bases at J, with 11 bases in the middle. The germline V gene has CDR1 MNHNS and CDR2 SASEGT. Here the CDR3 reads CASRTDSYTEAFF. The CDR3 region has the DNA TGTGCCAGCAGGACTGACAGCTACACTGAAGCTTTCTTT.

This clone was seen a few times. Other nucleotide sequences from this sample produce the same CDR3. The chain combines TRBV5-5 with TRBJ2-2, with 12 nucleotides matching TRBD1. This CDR3 has 17 residues. Germline V lookup: CDR1 SGHKS, CDR2 YYEKEE (reference sequence). After removal of 0 bases from V and 5 bases from J, the junction contained 5 bases not matched to a gene. CDR3 protein: CASSLDPGQGATGELFF. CDR3 DNA: TGTGCCAGCAGCTTGGACCCGGGACAGGGGGCTACCGGGGAGCTGTTTTTT.

V usage is TRBV5-1 and J usage is TRBJ2-1; 9 bases are shared with TRBD2. Looked up from germline, CDR1 is SGHRS and CDR2 is YFSETQ. Losses at the gene ends were 2 bases for V and 10 bases for J; bases not matched to a gene: 13. There are 16 residues in the CDR3. CDR3 region: CASSFGRPSGAGEQFF. CDR3 nucleotide sequence: TGCGCCAGCAGCTTTGGGCGACCTAGCGGGGCTGGGGAGCAGTTCTTC.